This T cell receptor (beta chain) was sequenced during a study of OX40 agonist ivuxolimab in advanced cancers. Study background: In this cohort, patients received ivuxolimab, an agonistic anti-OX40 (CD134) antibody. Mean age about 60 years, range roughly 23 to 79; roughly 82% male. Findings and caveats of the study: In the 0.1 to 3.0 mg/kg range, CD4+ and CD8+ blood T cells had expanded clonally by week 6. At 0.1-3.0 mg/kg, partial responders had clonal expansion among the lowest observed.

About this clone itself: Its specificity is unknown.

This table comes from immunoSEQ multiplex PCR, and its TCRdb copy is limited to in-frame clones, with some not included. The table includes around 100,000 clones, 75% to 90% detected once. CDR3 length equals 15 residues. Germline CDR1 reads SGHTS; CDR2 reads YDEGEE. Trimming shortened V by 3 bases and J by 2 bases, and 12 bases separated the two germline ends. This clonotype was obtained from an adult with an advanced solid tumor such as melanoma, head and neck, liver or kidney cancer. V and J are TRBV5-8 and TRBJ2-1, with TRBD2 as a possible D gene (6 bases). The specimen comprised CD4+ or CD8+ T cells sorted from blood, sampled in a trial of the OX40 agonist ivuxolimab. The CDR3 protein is CASSSGLATYNEQFF. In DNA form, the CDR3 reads TGTGCCAGCAGCTCGGGACTCGCCACCTACAATGAGCAGTTCTTC.